This T cell receptor beta chain is drawn from a study of blood T cells in healthy people across ages (dated by TCRdb to between 2014 and 2017). Regarding the study in general: In model experiments, template switching captured about one uniquely barcoded TCR beta cDNA molecule for every two T cells. The study analyzed two additional independent replicas of 1 million unique cDNA reads from the same blood draw for two donors, one aged 18 to 29 and one aged 80 or older. The donors were split into four age groups: young (average 16 years), middle-aged (more than 35), aged (about 56) and long-lived (under 85). Age-related changes in TCR beta repertoire diversity were measured in the study by deep sequencing normalized with unique cDNA molecular identifiers. To avoid experimental bias, donors of different ages were randomly spread across the sequencing lanes. The full study reports these points: Donor CMV infection status was unknown, potentially confounding age-related changes in expanded clonotypes. Estimates of total diversity based on one million sequenced T cells were considered lower bounds and underestimates. As age increased, observed TCR beta diversity per million T cells dropped in a roughly linear way, and a significant reduction was already evident by age 40. Compared with the aged group, the long-lived group had more naive CD4+ T cells, fewer expanded clones and increased TCR diversity, suggesting age selection. Since profiling was done on bulk unsorted PBMCs, naive and antigen-experienced compartments could not be conclusively compared. There was a strong correlation between observed TCR beta diversity and the percentage of naive T cells measured by flow cytometry.

Donors were about 36 systemically healthy Caucasian individuals from Russia aged roughly 6 to 95 years. Ten milliliters of peripheral blood were drawn from each donor into EDTA-treated Vacutainer tubes. PBMCs were isolated by Ficoll-Paque density-gradient centrifugation, with at least 6 million obtained per sample. Total RNA was extracted from PBMCs with Trizol reagent, with at least 5.5 micrograms obtained per sample. Naive CD45RAhigh/CD27high T cell percentages were measured by flow cytometry on a PBMC aliquot from every donor. This clonotype came up a few times. Its specific antigen is unknown. No base-level quality is on record; no much larger clone is a single base apart. V has 5 bases trimmed and J has 4 bases trimmed; junction bases matching no gene number 7. Including cysteine and phenylalanine, the CDR3 has 15 amino acids. The DNA shown is the 45-base CDR3, in frame from base 1. The germline V gene yields SGHTA for CDR1 and FQGNSA for CDR2.

The library was prepared using 5' RACE. For sequencing, an Illumina HiSeq 2500 was employed. A second PCR of roughly 6 to 11 cycles was run with a J-beta primer mix and a sample-barcoded 5' primer. A unique molecular identifier was introduced onto each TCR beta cDNA molecule by a template-switch 5' adaptor carrying 12 random nucleotides. Each sample yielded at least 2.5 million CDR3-containing paired-end reads. All of the RNA was converted into first-strand cDNA using the Mint cDNA synthesis kit, with a TRBC-specific oligonucleotide serving as the primer. Following uracil-DNA glycosylase treatment, all cDNA underwent a first 18-cycle PCR with the universal primers M1SS and BC2_uni_R. As for how the authors treated the data: Each sample was normalized by randomly selecting 1 million high-quality reads, each carrying a distinct molecular identifier. Instead of being binned into consensus sequences, reads that shared molecular identifiers were thrown out. MiTCR, set to a Q25 quality threshold and the strictest error-elimination algorithm, was used for CDR3 identification, clonotype clustering and error correction. A nonparametric unseen species model using Euler transformation provided a lower-bound estimate of total TCR beta diversity. TCRdb applied fastp at Q25 and MiXCR to the public reads, then kept only in-frame beta chains. When rows share a CDR3 protein, they turn into one entry using the most common DNA and genes. These V and J calls originate from TCRdb's pipeline instead of the authors' own analysis. The table for this sample lists about 670,000 distinct CDR3 sequences; roughly 43% of them were counted only once. The top ten clonotypes cover 30% of the sample.

The sequence links TRBV7-2 to TRBJ2-5, with 10 middle bases fitting TRBD1. Sequenced: blood. The receptor was derived from an older man in good health. The CDR3 is CASSQGQGRLETQYF. The DNA reads as follows: TGTGCCAGCAGCCAGGGACAGGGGAGATTAGAGACCCAGTACTTC. Full variable domain (CDR3 extended with the reference TRBV7-2 and TRBJ2-5 proteins): GAGVSQSPSNKVTEKGKDVELRCDPISGHTALYWYRQSLGQGLEFLIYFQGNSAPDKSGLPSDRFSAERTGGSVSTLTIQRTQQEDSAVYLCASSQGQGRLETQYFGPGTRLLVL.